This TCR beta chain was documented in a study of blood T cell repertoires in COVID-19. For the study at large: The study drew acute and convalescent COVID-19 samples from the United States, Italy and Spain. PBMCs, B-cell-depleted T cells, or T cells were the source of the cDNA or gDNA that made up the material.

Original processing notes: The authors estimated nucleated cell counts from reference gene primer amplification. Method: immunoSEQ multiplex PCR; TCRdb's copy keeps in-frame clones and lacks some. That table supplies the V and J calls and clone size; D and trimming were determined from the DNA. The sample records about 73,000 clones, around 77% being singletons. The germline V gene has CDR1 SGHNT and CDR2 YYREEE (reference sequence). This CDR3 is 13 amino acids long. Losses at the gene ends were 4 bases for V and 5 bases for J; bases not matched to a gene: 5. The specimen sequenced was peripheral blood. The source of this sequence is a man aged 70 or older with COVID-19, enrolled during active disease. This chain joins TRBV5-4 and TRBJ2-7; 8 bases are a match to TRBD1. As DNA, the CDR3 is TGTGCCAGCAGCCTTACAGGGGGGAACGAGCAGTACTTC. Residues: CASSLTGGNEQYF.